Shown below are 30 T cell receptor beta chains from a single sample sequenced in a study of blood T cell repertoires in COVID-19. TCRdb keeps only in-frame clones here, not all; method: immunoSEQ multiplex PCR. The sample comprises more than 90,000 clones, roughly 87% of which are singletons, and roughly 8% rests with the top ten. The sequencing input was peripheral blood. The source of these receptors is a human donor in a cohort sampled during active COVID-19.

The CDR3 DNA reads TGCGCCAGCAGCCAAGCGGGACAGGGGGTAAGATCACCCCTCCACTTT. Protein: CASSQAGQGVRSPLHF. V is TRBV4-1 and J is TRBJ1-6; 11 bases fit TRBD1. The germline V gene encodes CDR1 MGHRA and CDR2 YSYEKL. The CDR3 covers 16 residues. V trimming: 1 base; J trimming: 10 bases; junction bases outside the gene matches: 6.

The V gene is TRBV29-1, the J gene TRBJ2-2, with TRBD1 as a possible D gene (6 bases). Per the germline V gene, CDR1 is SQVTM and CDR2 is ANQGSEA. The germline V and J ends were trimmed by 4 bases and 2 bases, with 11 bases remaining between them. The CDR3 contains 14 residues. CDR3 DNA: TGCAGCGTTGTAGGGACAACCAACACCGGGGAGCTGTTTTTT. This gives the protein CSVVGTTNTGELFF.

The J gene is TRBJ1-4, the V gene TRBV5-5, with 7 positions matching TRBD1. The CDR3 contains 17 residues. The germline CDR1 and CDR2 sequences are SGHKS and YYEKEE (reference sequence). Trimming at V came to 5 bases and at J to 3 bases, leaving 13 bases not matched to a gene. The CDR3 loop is CASSLVGGVSPNEKLFF. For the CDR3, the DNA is TGTGCCAGCAGTCTGGTAGGGGGCGTGAGTCCTAATGAAAAACTGTTTTTT.

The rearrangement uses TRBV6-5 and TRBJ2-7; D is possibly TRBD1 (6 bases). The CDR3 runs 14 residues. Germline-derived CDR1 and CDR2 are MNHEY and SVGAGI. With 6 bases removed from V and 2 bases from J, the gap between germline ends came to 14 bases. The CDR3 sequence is CASRTPGTTYEQYF. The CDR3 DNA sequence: TGTGCCAGCAGGACACCCGGGACAACCTACGAGCAGTACTTC.

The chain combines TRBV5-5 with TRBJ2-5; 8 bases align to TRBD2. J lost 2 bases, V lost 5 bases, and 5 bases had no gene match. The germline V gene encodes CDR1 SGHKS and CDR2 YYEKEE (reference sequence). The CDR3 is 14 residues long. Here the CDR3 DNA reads TGTGCCAGCAGTTTAGGACTAGCTCAAGAGACCCAGTACTTC. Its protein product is CASSLGLAQETQYF.

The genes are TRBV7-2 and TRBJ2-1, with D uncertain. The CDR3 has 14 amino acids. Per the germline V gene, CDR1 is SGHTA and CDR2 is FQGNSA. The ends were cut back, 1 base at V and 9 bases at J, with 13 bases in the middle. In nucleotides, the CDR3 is TGTGCCAGCAGCTTAGGAAAACTGATTAGTGAGCAGTTCTTC. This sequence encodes CASSLGKLISEQFF.

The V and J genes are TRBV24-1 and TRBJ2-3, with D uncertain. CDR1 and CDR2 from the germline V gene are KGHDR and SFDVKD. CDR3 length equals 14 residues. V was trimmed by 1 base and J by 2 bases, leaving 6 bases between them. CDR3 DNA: TGTGCCACCAGTGATTTTCCCTACACAGATACGCAGTATTTT. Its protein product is CATSDFPYTDTQYF.

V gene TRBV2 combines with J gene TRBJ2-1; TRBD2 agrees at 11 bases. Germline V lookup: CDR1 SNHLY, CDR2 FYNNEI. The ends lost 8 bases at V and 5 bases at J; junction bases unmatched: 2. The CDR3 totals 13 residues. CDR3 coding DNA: TGTGCCAGCGGGACTAGCGGCCACAATGAGCAGTTCTTC. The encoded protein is CASGTSGHNEQFF.

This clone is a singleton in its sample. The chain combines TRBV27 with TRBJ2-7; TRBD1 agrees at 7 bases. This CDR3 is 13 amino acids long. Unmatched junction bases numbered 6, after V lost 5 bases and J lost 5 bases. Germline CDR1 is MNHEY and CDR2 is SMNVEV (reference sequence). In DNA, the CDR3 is TGTGCCAGCAGTGTTCTACAGGGGAACGAGCAGTACTTC. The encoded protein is CASSVLQGNEQYF.

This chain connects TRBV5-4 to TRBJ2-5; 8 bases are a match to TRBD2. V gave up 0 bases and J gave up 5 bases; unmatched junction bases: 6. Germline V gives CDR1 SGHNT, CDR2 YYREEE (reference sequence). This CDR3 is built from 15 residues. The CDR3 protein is CASSLGTSGRETQYF. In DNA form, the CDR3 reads TGTGCCAGCAGCTTGGGTACTAGCGGTAGGGAGACCCAGTACTTC.

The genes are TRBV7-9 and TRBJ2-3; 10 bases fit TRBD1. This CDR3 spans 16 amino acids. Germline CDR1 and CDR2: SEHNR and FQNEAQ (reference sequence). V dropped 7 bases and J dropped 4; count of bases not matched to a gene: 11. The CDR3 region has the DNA TGTGCCAGCAACCATGCCCTGACAGGGGGCCCAGATACGCAGTATTTT. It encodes CASNHALTGGPDTQYF. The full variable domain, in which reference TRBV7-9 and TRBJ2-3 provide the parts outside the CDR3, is DTGVSQNPRHKITKRGQNVTFRCDPISEHNRLYWYRQTLGQGPEFLTYFQNEAQLEKSRLLSDRFSAERPKGSFSTLEIQRTEQGDSAMYLCASNHALTGGPDTQYFGPGTRLTVL.

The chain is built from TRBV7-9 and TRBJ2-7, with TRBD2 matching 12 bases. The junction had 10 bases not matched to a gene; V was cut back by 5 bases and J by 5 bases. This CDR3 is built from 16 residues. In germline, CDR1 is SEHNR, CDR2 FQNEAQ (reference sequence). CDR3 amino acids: CASSPLGTSGSNEQYF. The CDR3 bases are TGTGCCAGCAGCCCCCTCGGGACTAGCGGGTCCAACGAGCAGTACTTC. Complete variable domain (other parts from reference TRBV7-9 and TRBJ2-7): DTGVSQNPRHKITKRGQNVTFRCDPISEHNRLYWYRQTLGQGPEFLTYFQNEAQLEKSRLLSDRFSAERPKGSFSTLEIQRTEQGDSAMYLCASSPLGTSGSNEQYFGPGTRLTVT.

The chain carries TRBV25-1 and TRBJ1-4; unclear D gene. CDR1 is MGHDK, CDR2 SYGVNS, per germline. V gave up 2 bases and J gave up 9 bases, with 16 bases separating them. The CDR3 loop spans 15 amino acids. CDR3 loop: CASSEGQVIDKKLFF. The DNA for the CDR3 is TGTGCCAGCAGTGAAGGGCAGGTTATAGATAAAAAACTGTTTTTT.

CDR3 protein: CASSLDSLTPQHF. CDR3 DNA: TGCGCCAGCAGCTTGGACAGCCTAACGCCCCAGCATTTT. The chain has TRBV5-1 and TRBJ1-5; D unresolved. The germline CDR1 and CDR2 sequences are SGHRS and YFSETQ. V shed 0 bases and J shed 9 bases, with 10 bases lying between them. The CDR3 loop spans 13 amino acids. Drawing the rest from reference TRBV5-1 and TRBJ1-5, the complete variable domain is KAGVTQTPRYLIKTRGQQVTLSCSPISGHRSVSWYQQTPGQGLQFLFEYFSETQRNKGNFPGRFSGRQFSNSRSEMNVSTLELGDSALYLCASSLDSLTPQHFGDGTRLSIL.

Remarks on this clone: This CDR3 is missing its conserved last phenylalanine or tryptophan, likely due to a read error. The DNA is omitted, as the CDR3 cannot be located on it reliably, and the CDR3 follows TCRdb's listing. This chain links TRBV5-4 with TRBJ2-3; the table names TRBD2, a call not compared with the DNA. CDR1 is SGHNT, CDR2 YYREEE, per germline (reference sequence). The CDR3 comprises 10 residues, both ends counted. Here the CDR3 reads CASSLVWTSP.

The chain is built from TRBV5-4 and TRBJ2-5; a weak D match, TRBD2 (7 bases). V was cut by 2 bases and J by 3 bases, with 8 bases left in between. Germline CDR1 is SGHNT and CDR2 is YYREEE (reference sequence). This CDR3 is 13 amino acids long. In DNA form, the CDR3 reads TGTGCCAGCAGCTTAGGGGGGGAAGAGACCCAGTACTTC. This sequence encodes CASSLGGEETQYF.

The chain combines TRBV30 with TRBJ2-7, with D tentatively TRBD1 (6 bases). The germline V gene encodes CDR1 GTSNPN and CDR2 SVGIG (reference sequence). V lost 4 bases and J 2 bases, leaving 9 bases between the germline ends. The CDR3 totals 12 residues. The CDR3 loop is CAWTTGTYEQYF. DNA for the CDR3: TGTGCCTGGACCACAGGGACCTACGAGCAGTACTTC.

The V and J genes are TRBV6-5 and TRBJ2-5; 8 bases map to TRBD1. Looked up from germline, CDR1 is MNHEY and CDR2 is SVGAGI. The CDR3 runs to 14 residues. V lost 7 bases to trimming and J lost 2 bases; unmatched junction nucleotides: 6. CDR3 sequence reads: CASIRDRRQETQYF. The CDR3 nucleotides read TGTGCCAGCATCAGGGACAGGCGACAAGAGACCCAGTACTTC.

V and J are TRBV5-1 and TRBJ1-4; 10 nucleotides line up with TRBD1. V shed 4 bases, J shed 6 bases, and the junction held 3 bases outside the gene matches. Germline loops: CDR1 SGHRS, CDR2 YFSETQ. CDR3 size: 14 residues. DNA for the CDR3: TGCGCCAGCAGCACGGGGACAGGGGATGAAAAACTGTTTTTT. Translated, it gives CASSTGTGDEKLFF.

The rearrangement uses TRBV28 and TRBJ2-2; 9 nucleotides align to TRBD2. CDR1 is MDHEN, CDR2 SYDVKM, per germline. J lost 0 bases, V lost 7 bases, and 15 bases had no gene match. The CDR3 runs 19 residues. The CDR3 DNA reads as TGTGCCAGCATCTCGATATTAGCGGGAGAGGGGGCGAACACCGGGGAGCTGTTTTTT. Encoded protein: CASISILAGEGANTGELFF.

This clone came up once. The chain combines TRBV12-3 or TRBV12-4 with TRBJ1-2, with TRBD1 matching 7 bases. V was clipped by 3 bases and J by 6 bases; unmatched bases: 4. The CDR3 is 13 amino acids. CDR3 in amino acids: CASSFHRGHGYTF. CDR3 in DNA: TGTGCCAGCAGTTTCCACAGGGGCCATGGCTACACCTTC.

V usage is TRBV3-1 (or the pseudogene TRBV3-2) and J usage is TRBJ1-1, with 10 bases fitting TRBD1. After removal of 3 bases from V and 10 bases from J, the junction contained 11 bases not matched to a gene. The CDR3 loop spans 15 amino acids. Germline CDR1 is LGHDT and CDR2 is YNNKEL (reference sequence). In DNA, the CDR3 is TGTGCCAGCAGCCACGGGACAGGGGTCCCCCCCGGAGCTTTCTTT. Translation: CASSHGTGVPPGAFF.

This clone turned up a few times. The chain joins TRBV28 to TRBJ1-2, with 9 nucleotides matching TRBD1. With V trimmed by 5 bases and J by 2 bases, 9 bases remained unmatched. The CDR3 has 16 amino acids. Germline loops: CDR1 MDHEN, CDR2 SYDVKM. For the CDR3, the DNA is TGTGCCAGCAGTCCCCCCTCGGGACAGGGAAACTATGGCTACACCTTC. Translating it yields CASSPPSGQGNYGYTF.

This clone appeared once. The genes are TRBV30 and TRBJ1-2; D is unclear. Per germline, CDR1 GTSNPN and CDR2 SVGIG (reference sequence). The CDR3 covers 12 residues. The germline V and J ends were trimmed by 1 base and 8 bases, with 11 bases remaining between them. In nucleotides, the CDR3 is TGTGCCTGGAGTGCTCTCCCGGGGGGCTACACCTTC. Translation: CAWSALPGGYTF. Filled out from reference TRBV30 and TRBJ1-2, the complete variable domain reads SQTIHQWPATLVQPVGSPLSLECTVEGTSNPNLYWYRQAAGRGLQLLFYSVGIGQISSEVPQNLSASRPQDRQFILSSKKLLLSDSGFYLCAWSALPGGYTFGSGTRLTVV.

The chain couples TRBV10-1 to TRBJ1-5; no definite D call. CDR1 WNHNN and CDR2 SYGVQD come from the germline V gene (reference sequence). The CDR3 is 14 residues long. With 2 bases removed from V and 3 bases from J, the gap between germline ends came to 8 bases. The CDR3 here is CASSETGSNQPQHF. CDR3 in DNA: TGCGCCAGCAGTGAGACGGGGTCCAATCAGCCCCAGCATTTT.

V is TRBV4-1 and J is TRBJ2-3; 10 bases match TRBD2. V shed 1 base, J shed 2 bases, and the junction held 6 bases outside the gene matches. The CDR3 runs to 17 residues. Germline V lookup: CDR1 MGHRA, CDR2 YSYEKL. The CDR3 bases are TGCGCCAGCAGCCAAGCATCGCTAGCGGGGGACACAGATACGCAGTATTTT. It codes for CASSQASLAGDTDTQYF.

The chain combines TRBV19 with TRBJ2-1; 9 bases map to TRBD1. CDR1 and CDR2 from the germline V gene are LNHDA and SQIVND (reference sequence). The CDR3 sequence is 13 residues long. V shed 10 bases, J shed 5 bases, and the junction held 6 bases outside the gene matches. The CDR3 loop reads CATSGQGHNEQFF. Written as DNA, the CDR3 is TGTGCCACCTCGGGACAGGGCCACAATGAGCAGTTCTTC.

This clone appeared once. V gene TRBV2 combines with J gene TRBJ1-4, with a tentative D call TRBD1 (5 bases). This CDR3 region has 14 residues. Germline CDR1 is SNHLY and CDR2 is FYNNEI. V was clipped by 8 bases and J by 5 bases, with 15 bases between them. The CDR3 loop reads CASGKMGGNEKLFF. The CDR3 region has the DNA TGTGCCAGCGGGAAGATGGGGGGGAATGAAAAACTGTTTTTT. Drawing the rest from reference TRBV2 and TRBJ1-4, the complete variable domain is EPEVTQTPSHQVTQMGQEVILRCVPISNHLYFYWYRQILGQKVEFLVSFYNNEISEKSEIFDDQFSVERPDGSNFTLKIRSTKLEDSAMYFCASGKMGGNEKLFFGSGTQLSVL.

DNA of the CDR3: TGTGCCAGCTCACCACCCGTCCGGTCCAGGAACACCATATATTTT. Translated: CASSPPVRSRNTIYF. V and J are TRBV18 and TRBJ1-3; unclear D gene. Germline lookup yields CDR1 KGHSH and CDR2 LQKENI. The CDR3 extends over 15 amino acids. The ends were cut back, 0 bases at V and 7 bases at J, with 13 bases in the middle.

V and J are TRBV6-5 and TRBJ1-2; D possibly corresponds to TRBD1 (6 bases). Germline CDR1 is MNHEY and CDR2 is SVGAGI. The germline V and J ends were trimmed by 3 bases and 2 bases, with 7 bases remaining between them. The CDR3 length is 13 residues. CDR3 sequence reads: CASSYQGNYGYTF. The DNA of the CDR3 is TGTGCCAGCAGTTATCAGGGGAACTATGGCTACACCTTC.